The 30 T cell receptor beta chains given below trace back to one sample, sequenced in a study of early T cells in non-severe SARS-CoV-2 infection. Each CDR3 protein is one row after TCRdb ran MiXCR on the 5' RACE reads. This sample carries around 78,000 distinct CDR3 sequences, over 12% of them seen once, and the ten largest clones take roughly 3%. The sample was whole blood. All receptors come from an adult who was a healthcare worker with PCR-confirmed SARS-CoV-2 infection or an uninfected control (not recorded which).

This clonotype was counted many times. The gene calls are TRBV7-8 and TRBJ2-5, with D perhaps matching TRBD1 or TRBD2 (5 bases each). This CDR3 region has 13 residues. CDR1 and CDR2 from the germline V gene are SGHVS and FQNEAQ. The V gene lost 8 bases and the J gene lost 5 bases, with 15 bases spanning the gap. The CDR3 DNA reads TGTGCCAGCGGGACCCCACCGGCGGAGACCCAGTACTTC. Its translation: CASGTPPAETQYF.

The chain is built from TRBV12-3 or TRBV12-4 and TRBJ1-1, with no clear D. The CDR3 extends over 13 amino acids. Trimming removed 6 bases from V and 0 bases from J, with 8 bases in between. CDR3 residues: CASRFHVNTEAFF. In nucleotides, the CDR3 is TGTGCCAGCAGGTTTCACGTGAACACTGAAGCTTTCTTT.

The table lists this clonotype with many counts. The rearrangement links TRBV7-8 to TRBJ2-7; possible D gene TRBD1, 6 bases. The CDR3 consists of 14 residues. Germline loops: CDR1 SGHVS, CDR2 FQNEAQ. V shed 5 bases and J shed 0 bases, with 11 bases lying between them. In DNA form, the CDR3 reads TGTGCCAGCAGCCTGCAGGGGACCTCCTACGAGCAGTACTTC. This encodes CASSLQGTSYEQYF.

The table lists this clonotype with many counts. The rearrangement joins TRBV12-3 or TRBV12-4 to TRBJ2-3, with TRBD2 matching 10 bases. This CDR3 has 16 amino acids. V shed 5 bases, J shed 2 bases, and the junction held 7 bases outside the gene matches. The CDR3 DNA follows: TGTGCCAGCAGTCCTCTAGCGGGAGTTCTCACAGATACGCAGTATTTT. It specifies CASSPLAGVLTDTQYF.

This chain links TRBV7-3 with TRBJ2-7, with D perhaps being TRBD1 or TRBD2 (5 bases each). This CDR3 comprises 13 residues. Germline V CDR1 and CDR2: SGHTA, FQGTGA. Trimming removed 4 bases at V and 0 bases at J, with 7 bases between. CDR3 nucleotides: TGTGCCAGCAGCTCAGGGAGCTCCTACGAGCAGTACTTC. This codes for CASSSGSSYEQYF.

This sequence joins TRBV7-9 and TRBJ2-1; 9 bases line up with TRBD2. Germline-derived CDR1 and CDR2 are SEHNR and FQNEAQ (reference sequence). The CDR3 totals 16 residues. V dropped 6 bases and J dropped 0; count of bases not matched to a gene: 6. The CDR3 coding sequence is TGTGCCAGCAGGAATAGCGGGGGCCACTCCTACAATGAGCAGTTCTTC. It specifies CASRNSGGHSYNEQFF. The full variable domain, its missing parts supplied by reference TRBV7-9 and TRBJ2-1, is DTGVSQNPRHKITKRGQNVTFRCDPISEHNRLYWYRQTLGQGPEFLTYFQNEAQLEKSRLLSDRFSAERPKGSFSTLEIQRTEQGDSAMYLCASRNSGGHSYNEQFFGPGTRLTVL.

The V gene is TRBV6-1, the J gene TRBJ1-1; D is possibly TRBD1 (6 bases). CDR3 length equals 17 residues. The germline V and J ends were trimmed by 9 bases and 3 bases, with 26 bases remaining between them. Germline loops: CDR1 MNHNS, CDR2 SASEGT. CDR3 nucleotides: TGTGCCAGTAGAACAGGGTCGGCGGAGTGGTGGGACACTGAAGCTTTCTTT. Amino acid sequence: CASRTGSAEWWDTEAFF.

The sample holds a few counts of this clonotype. The J gene is TRBJ1-3, the V gene TRBV3-1; a possible D gene is TRBD1 (6 bases). The CDR3 spans 15 residues. Looked up from germline, CDR1 is LGHDT and CDR2 is YNNKEL (reference sequence). Trimming cost V 0 bases and J 2 bases, with 8 bases left between them. CDR3 nucleotides: TGTGCCAGCAGCCAAGAGGCAGGGGCTGGAAACACCATATATTTT. This translates into CASSQEAGAGNTIYF. Combining the CDR3 with reference TRBV3-1 and TRBJ1-3 gives the whole variable domain DTAVSQTPKYLVTQMGNDKSIKCEQNLGHDTMYWYKQDSKKFLKIMFSYNNKELIINETVPNRFSPKSPDKAHLNLHINSLELGDSAVYFCASSQEAGAGNTIYFGEGSWLTVV.

This clonotype was seen repeatedly, ten times or more. The chain is built from TRBV24-1 and TRBJ2-5; D might be TRBD1 (6 bases). V lost 5 bases and J lost 2, with 14 bases in between. The CDR3 is 15 amino acids. CDR1 is KGHDR and CDR2 is SFDVKD in the germline V gene. CDR3 loop: CATSGTGSSQETQYF. The CDR3 nucleotides are TGTGCCACCAGTGGCACAGGGTCCTCTCAAGAGACCCAGTACTTC.

Worth noting for this clonotype: A much larger clone differs from this one at a single base, so this may be a read error. Written as DNA, the CDR3 is TGTGCCAGCAGCTTAGGGGCGGTGTCGGATGAGCAGTTCTTC. Protein sequence: CASSLGAVSDEQFF. This sequence joins TRBV7-2 and TRBJ2-1; no firm D call. Germline assignment: CDR1 SGHTA and CDR2 FQGNSA. V was shortened by 1 base and J by 8 bases, with 12 bases between the two germline ends. The CDR3 runs to 14 residues.

This clonotype was seen a few times. The CDR3 sequence: CASSLGLATQYF. The CDR3 region has the DNA TGTGCCAGCAGCTTAGGACTGGCGACCCAGTACTTC. The gene calls are TRBV11-3 and TRBJ2-5; D gene unclear. Germline V CDR1 and CDR2: SGHNT, YENEEA. This CDR3 is built from 12 residues. Deletions cut 1 base from V and 7 bases from J, with 7 bases between. The full variable domain, with the rest looked up from reference TRBV11-3 and TRBJ2-5, is EAGVVQSPRYKIIEKKQPVAFWCNPISGHNTLYWYLQNLGQGPELLIRYENEEAVDDSQLPKDRFSAERLKGVDSTLKIQPAELGDSAVYLCASSLGLATQYFGPGTRLLVL.

This clonotype occurred many times. This sequence joins TRBV27 and TRBJ2-2; 8 bases are a match to TRBD2. V gave up 7 bases and J gave up 0 bases; unmatched junction bases: 7. This CDR3 is 16 amino acids long. Germline loops: CDR1 MNHEY, CDR2 SMNVEV (reference sequence). This CDR3 is CASIPLAATNTGELFF. In DNA, the CDR3 is TGTGCCAGCATTCCACTAGCGGCGACGAACACCGGGGAGCTGTTTTTT.

This clonotype showed up just a few times. The chain is built from TRBV4-2 and TRBJ2-1, with a weak D call TRBD1 (6 bases). Deletions cut 4 bases from V and 0 bases from J, with 16 bases between. CDR1 LGHNA and CDR2 YNFKEQ come from the germline V gene. The CDR3 spans 17 residues. CDR3: CASSPPTVDSSYNEQFF. In DNA form, the CDR3 reads TGTGCCAGCAGCCCCCCAACCGTGGACAGCTCCTACAATGAGCAGTTCTTC.

The chain links TRBV6-6 to TRBJ1-2; D possibly corresponds to TRBD1 (6 bases). The CDR3 runs 13 residues. Deletions cut 2 bases from V and 2 bases from J, with 6 bases between. Per the germline V gene, CDR1 is MNHNY and CDR2 is SVGAGI (reference sequence). The CDR3: CASSYQGNYGYTF. The CDR3 nucleotides read TGTGCCAGCAGTTACCAGGGGAACTATGGCTACACCTTC.

In this sample, this clonotype turned up many times. V is TRBV11-1 and J is TRBJ2-7; D is uncertain. This CDR3 comprises 13 residues. Trimming shortened V by 5 bases and J by 0 bases, and 8 bases separated the two germline ends. Germline CDR1 reads SGHAT; CDR2 reads FQDESV (reference sequence). In DNA form, the CDR3 reads TGTGCCAGCAGCCAACAGATCTCCTACGAGCAGTACTTC. Residues: CASSQQISYEQYF. The full variable domain, in which reference TRBV11-1 and TRBJ2-7 provide the parts outside the CDR3, is EAEVAQSPRYKITEKSQAVAFWCDPISGHATLYWYRQILGQGPELLVQFQDESVVDDSQLPKDRFSAERLKGVDSTLKIQPAELGDSAMYLCASSQQISYEQYFGPGTRLTVT.

The chain carries TRBV2 and TRBJ2-1; D might be TRBD2 (6 bases). The CDR3 runs to 14 residues. The germline gives CDR1 SNHLY, CDR2 FYNNEI. V was shortened by 9 bases and J by 0 bases, with 12 bases between the two germline ends. The CDR3 nucleotides are TGTGCCAGTAGCGGCAGTAGCTCCTACAATGAGCAGTTCTTC. This encodes CASSGSSSYNEQFF.

This clonotype appeared many times. The gene calls are TRBV6-1 and TRBJ1-4, with 11 bases matching TRBD1. With 6 bases clipped from V and 6 bases from J, the junction kept 6 bases outside the gene matches. CDR3 length: 15 residues. Germline assignment: CDR1 MNHNS and CDR2 SASEGT. CDR3 DNA sequence: TGTGCCAGCAGGGAATGGGGACAGGGGGATGAAAAACTGTTTTTT. It yields the protein CASREWGQGDEKLFF.

V and J are TRBV12-3 or TRBV12-4 and TRBJ2-7; the D is unclear. The CDR3 spans 13 residues. Trimming took off 4 bases at V and 1 base at J, with 8 bases between the two ends. CDR3 sequence (DNA): TGTGCCAGCAGTTATCATTCGTCCTACGAGCAGTACTTC. Translating gives CASSYHSSYEQYF.

The V call is TRBV29-1, the J call TRBJ2-7; perhaps TRBD2 as D (6 bases). V lost 7 bases and J lost 6, with 13 bases in between. There are 11 residues in the CDR3. Germline loops: CDR1 SQVTM, CDR2 ANQGSEA. In DNA form, the CDR3 reads TGCAGCGGGAGGGACCTCCTCGAGCAGTACTTC. Encoded protein: CSGRDLLEQYF.

The CDR3 loop is CASSLLAGPQETQYF. CDR3 nucleotides: TGTGCCAGCAGTTTACTAGCGGGCCCCCAAGAGACCCAGTACTTC. This chain links TRBV12-3 or TRBV12-4 with TRBJ2-5; 8 bases are a match to TRBD2. Germline trimming cut 2 bases from V and 1 base from J; bases unmatched to any gene: 3. The CDR3 length is 15 residues.

This clonotype showed up many times. The V and J genes are TRBV5-4 and TRBJ2-5; TRBD2 aligns across 7 bases. Losses at the gene ends were 6 bases for V and 2 bases for J; bases not matched to a gene: 7. Germline V lookup: CDR1 SGHNT, CDR2 YYREEE (reference sequence). The CDR3 contains 14 residues. The CDR3 nucleotides are TGTGCCAGCAACGGGGGAGGGAAGCAAGAGACCCAGTACTTC. Protein: CASNGGGKQETQYF. The whole variable domain, remainder taken from reference TRBV5-4 and TRBJ2-5, is ETGVTQSPTHLIKTRGQQVTLRCSSQSGHNTVSWYQQALGQGPQFIFQYYREEENGRGNFPPRFSGLQFPNYSSELNVNALELDDSALYLCASNGGGKQETQYFGPGTRLLVL.

In regard to this clonotype: This may come from a read error, since a much larger clone is one base off. CDR3 amino acids: CAISLVGAHGADTQYF. As DNA, the CDR3 is TGTGCCATCAGCTTAGTGGGCGCGCATGGCGCAGATACGCAGTATTTT. The rearrangement links TRBV7-6 to TRBJ2-3; no firm D call. Germline values: CDR1 SGHVS, CDR2 FNYEAQ. CDR3 length: 16 amino acids.

In this sample, this clonotype turned up a few times. The V and J genes are TRBV21-1 and TRBJ2-1; the DNA was not used to check the table's D call, TRBD2. TRBV21-1 is listed as a pseudogene. The CDR3 extends over 18 amino acids. DNA of the CDR3: TGTGCCAGCAGCAAAGCTAGCGGGAGGATGAGTGAGCGGAATGAGCAGTTCTTC. It encodes CASSKASGRMSERNEQFF.

This clonotype was seen repeatedly, ten times or more. The chain joins TRBV7-9 to TRBJ2-2; 8 nucleotides agree with TRBD1. This CDR3 comprises 15 residues. The junction had 6 bases not matched to a gene; V was cut back by 5 bases and J by 4 bases. The germline V gene has CDR1 SEHNR and CDR2 FQNEAQ (reference sequence). CDR3 coding DNA: TGTGCCAGCAGCGGCGGACAGGGTCCCACCGGGGAGCTGTTTTTT. This encodes CASSGGQGPTGELFF.

DNA for the CDR3: TGTGCCAGCAGTTTCGGCGGGGACGGATACGAGCAGTACTTC. This sequence encodes CASSFGGDGYEQYF. The chain joins TRBV12-3 or TRBV12-4 to TRBJ2-7, with D possibly matching TRBD2 (6 bases). CDR3 size: 14 residues. Trimming took off 3 bases at V and 4 bases at J, with 13 bases between the two ends.

This clonotype was seen more than once but under ten times. The J gene is TRBJ1-5, the V gene TRBV4-1; D call uncertain. Germline V gene lookup returns CDR1 MGHRA and CDR2 YSYEKL. Between the trimmed V and J ends, which lost 4 bases and 4 bases, there was a span of 8 bases. The CDR3 length is 13 residues. The chain's CDR3 is CASSPLVNQPQHF. CDR3 sequence (DNA): TGCGCCAGCAGCCCCCTCGTGAATCAGCCCCAGCATTTT.

This clonotype occurred a few times. This chain uses TRBV5-1 with TRBJ2-2; 7 positions agree with TRBD1. The V gene end was trimmed by 4 bases and the J gene end by 2 bases; junction bases not matched to a gene: 5. This CDR3 region has 15 residues. Germline V gene data show CDR1 as SGHRS and CDR2 as YFSETQ. In DNA form, the CDR3 reads TGCGCCAGCAGCCTAGGGACAGTTAACACCGGGGAGCTGTTTTTT. It translates to CASSLGTVNTGELFF.

This clonotype was found many times. The CDR3 region is CASSLAGDPAYEQYF. For the CDR3, the DNA is TGTGCCAGCAGCTTAGCGGGGGATCCTGCCTACGAGCAGTACTTC. The chain links TRBV11-2 to TRBJ2-7, with a weak D call TRBD2 (6 bases). The V and J ends lost 1 base and 2 bases respectively, with 12 bases between them. The CDR3 has 15 residues. Germline V gives CDR1 SGHAT, CDR2 FQNNGV.

This clonotype was seen more than once but under ten times. The chain is built from TRBV20-1 and TRBJ1-3; no firm D call. In germline, CDR1 is DFQATT, CDR2 SNEGSKA (reference sequence). The ends were cut back, 0 bases at V and 8 bases at J, with 5 bases in the middle. CDR3 length: 11 residues. The CDR3 here is CSARDRDTIYF. Here the CDR3 DNA reads TGCAGTGCTAGAGATCGAGACACCATATATTTT.

This clonotype appeared a few times. This rearrangement joins TRBV5-6 to TRBJ2-7; D not certain. Germline assignment: CDR1 SGHDT and CDR2 YYEEEE. This CDR3 region has 15 residues. The V end was cut by 0 bases, the J end by 3 bases, with 13 bases between. The CDR3 DNA reads TGTGCCAGCAGCTTGGAAGCAGCTTTGGGCTACGAGCAGTACTTC. Residues: CASSLEAALGYEQYF.